Below, 6 T cell receptor beta chains from the same sample are listed, as sequenced in a study of response to subunit inactivated influenza vaccine. TCRdb re-called the RT-PCR reads through MiXCR, storing one row per CDR3 protein. This sample yields roughly 520,000 distinct CDR3 sequences, of which about 25% are seen a single time; around 2% belongs to the top ten. The sequencing used CD4+ T cells sorted from PBMCs, collected more than 4 days after vaccination. These TCRs come from a man in his forties or fifties who received an inactivated influenza vaccine.

This clonotype was found a few times. V gene TRBV20-1 combines with J gene TRBJ2-2; D might be TRBD1 (6 bases). The germline V gene has CDR1 DFQATT and CDR2 SNEGSKA (reference sequence). The V and J ends lost 2 bases and 4 bases respectively, with 14 bases between them. The CDR3 covers 15 residues. CDR3 coding DNA: TGCAGTGCTAGACTACAGGGTCGTGGCACCGGGGAGCTGTTTTTT. Its translation: CSARLQGRGTGELFF.

This clonotype has more than one count but fewer than ten. The genes are TRBV30 and TRBJ2-1; a weak D match, TRBD2 (6 bases). V lost 2 bases to trimming and J lost 6 bases, with 17 bases between them. The CDR3 runs 15 residues. Per germline, CDR1 GTSNPN and CDR2 SVGIG (reference sequence). CDR3 protein: CAWSPPHWRGNEQFF. CDR3 in DNA: TGTGCCTGGAGTCCACCCCATTGGCGGGGCAATGAGCAGTTCTTC.

The rearrangement joins TRBV7-6 to TRBJ2-7; a possible D gene is TRBD2 (5 bases). Trimming removed 5 bases from V and 7 bases from J, with 18 bases in between. Germline-derived CDR1 and CDR2 are SGHVS and FNYEAQ. The CDR3 loop spans 14 amino acids. CDR3 in DNA: TGTGCCAGCAGCACCACCGTGGCGACGGGGGAGCAGTACTTC. Encoded protein: CASSTTVATGEQYF.

The rearrangement uses TRBV10-2 and TRBJ1-1; TRBD1 matches 9 bases. Germline-derived CDR1 and CDR2 are WSHSY and SAAADI. The CDR3 extends over 14 amino acids. With 5 bases clipped from V and 5 bases from J, the junction kept 6 bases outside the gene matches. The CDR3 sequence is CASSTGGRGTEAFF. The CDR3 nucleotides are TGCGCCAGCAGTACAGGGGGCCGGGGGACTGAAGCTTTCTTT.

The gene calls are TRBV12-3 or TRBV12-4 and TRBJ1-5, with TRBD1 matching over 8 bases. The CDR3 consists of 15 residues. The V gene end was trimmed by 5 bases and the J gene end by 5 bases; junction bases not matched to a gene: 8. In DNA, the CDR3 is TGTGCCAGCAGTAAAGCAGGGGGCGCAGATCAGCCCCAGCATTTT. Its protein is CASSKAGGADQPQHF.

The chain recombines TRBV3-1 with TRBJ2-6, with TRBD2 matching 7 bases. Unmatched junction bases numbered 7, after V lost 1 base and J lost 1 base. From germline, CDR1 is LGHDT and CDR2 YNNKEL (reference sequence). This CDR3 is built from 18 residues. DNA for the CDR3: TGTGCCAGCAGCCAAGTTCGCGGGAGAGGATCTGGGGCCAACGTCCTGACTTTC. Translation gives CASSQVRGRGSGANVLTF. The whole variable domain, filled in from reference TRBV3-1 and TRBJ2-6, reads DTAVSQTPKYLVTQMGNDKSIKCEQNLGHDTMYWYKQDSKKFLKIMFSYNNKELIINETVPNRFSPKSPDKAHLNLHINSLELGDSAVYFCASSQVRGRGSGANVLTFGAGSRLTVL.